This TCR beta chain appears in the sequencing data of a study of regulatory T cells in long-lasting Graves disease. V lost 3 bases and J 1 base, leaving 28 bases between the germline ends. CDR1 and CDR2 (germline): MDHEN, SYDVKM. The CDR3 spans 21 residues. Indicated time point: newly diagnosed GD, antithyroid drugs for less than 3 months. From PBMCs, RNA was extracted and then used to make the TCR library. This clonotype was seen at least ten times. HTBI primers from iRepertoire and Arm-PCR of CDR3 regions yielded the TCR beta libraries. In the study's own analysis: Identification of gene segments yielded over 60 TRBV and more than eleven TRBJ across samples. In TCRdb, the multiplex PCR reads were re-called with MiXCR into one record per CDR3 protein. TCRdb assigned the V and J calls; the authors' analysis was not used. Among about 400,000 distinct CDR3 sequences, over 12% were seen once, and the ten largest hold 7.8%.

The same data also went into a second study, on T cells in Graves' hyperthyroidism and ophthalmopathy. As that study records: Researchers barred patients who had uncontrolled infection, other autoimmune disease, pregnancy or lactation. Clinical symptoms, serum thyroxine, TRAb, thyroid ultrasound and orbital computed tomography informed diagnoses. Blood also showed most of the thyroid clonotypes that were expanded above 0.001.

V is TRBV28 and J is TRBJ2-1, with a weak D call TRBD2 (7 bases). The TCR sequence derives from a woman in her 40s with Graves disease. The specimen was peripheral blood mononuclear cells (PBMCs), collected at new diagnosis, from a patient treated with antithyroid drugs. The CDR3, as DNA: TGTGCCAGCAGTTTCCCGCAAGCGGGACAATCCAACAGTGGTTCCTACAATGAGCAGTTCTTC. Translating gives CASSFPQAGQSNSGSYNEQFF.